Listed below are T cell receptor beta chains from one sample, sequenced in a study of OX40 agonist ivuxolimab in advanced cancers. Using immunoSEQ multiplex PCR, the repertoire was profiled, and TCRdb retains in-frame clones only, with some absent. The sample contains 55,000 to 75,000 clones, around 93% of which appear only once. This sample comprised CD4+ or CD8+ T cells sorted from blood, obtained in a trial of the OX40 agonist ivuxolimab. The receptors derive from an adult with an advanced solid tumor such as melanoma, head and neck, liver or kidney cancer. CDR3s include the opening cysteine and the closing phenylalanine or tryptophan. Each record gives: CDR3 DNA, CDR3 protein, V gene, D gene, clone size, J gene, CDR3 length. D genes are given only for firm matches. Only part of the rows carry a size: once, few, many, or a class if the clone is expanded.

TGTGCCAGCAGTTTACTGGGGAATGAGCAGTTCTTC	CASSLLGNEQFF	TRBV28	NA	NA	TRBJ2-1	12
TGTGCCAGCAGCTTCGACATGCACGGCTACACCTTC	CASSFDMHGYTF	TRBV13	NA	NA	TRBJ1-2	12
TGTGCCAGCAGTTCCGTGGGGACAAGCGTTTGGAATGAGCAGTTCTTC	CASSSVGTSVWNEQFF	TRBV28	NA	NA	TRBJ2-1	16
TGTGCCAGCGGATTCCCCGAGGTAGATACGCAGTATTTT	CASGFPEVDTQYF	TRBV5-8	NA	NA	TRBJ2-3	13
TGTGCCAGCAGCCCTAGCGGGACAGGGGTAGCGGGAGTACCAAACACCGGGGAGCTGTTTTTT	CASSPSGTGVAGVPNTGELFF	TRBV7-3	NA	NA	TRBJ2-2	21
TGTGCCAGCAGCCCCCGACAGGGGTACTACGAGCAGTACTTC	CASSPRQGYYEQYF	TRBV7-2	TRBD1	NA	TRBJ2-7	14
TGCGCCAGCAGTGAGGGAGGGGGGGACCAAGAGACCCAGTACTTC	CASSEGGGDQETQYF	TRBV10-2	NA	NA	TRBJ2-5	15
TGCGCCAGCAGTGACCGACTAGCGGGAGAGTACGAGCAGTACTTC	CASSDRLAGEYEQYF	TRBV10-1	TRBD2	NA	TRBJ2-7	15
TGCGCCAGCAGCCAATCGGCCCTGGATGAGCAGTTCTTC	CASSQSALDEQFF	TRBV4-3	NA	NA	TRBJ2-1	13
TGTGCCAGCAGCTTAGATCCCACCGGCTCTTTCTTACAGTTCTTC	CASSLDPTGSFLQFF	TRBV11-2	NA	NA	TRBJ2-1	15
TGTGCCAGCAGTGAATCTCAGGCCTACGGCTACACCTTC	CASSESQAYGYTF	TRBV6-1	NA	NA	TRBJ1-2	13
TGCAGTGCTGGACTAGGCTACGAGCAGTACTTC	CSAGLGYEQYF	TRBV20-1	TRBD2	once	TRBJ2-7	11
TGTGCCAGCAGTTACTCGCCTAGCGGGAGCTCCTACGAGCAGTACTTC	CASSYSPSGSSYEQYF	TRBV6-5	TRBD2	NA	TRBJ2-7	16
TGCGCCAGCAGCCAAGATTGGATAGATGCAAACGAGCAGTACTTC	CASSQDWIDANEQYF	TRBV4-1	NA	NA	TRBJ2-7	15
TGTGCCAGCAGCTTGGTAGCAGATACGCAGTATTTT	CASSLVADTQYF	TRBV5-6	NA	NA	TRBJ2-3	12
TGTGCCAGCAGCTTAGGATCTTTTTCAACTAATGAAAAACTGTTTTTT	CASSLGSFSTNEKLFF	TRBV7-6	NA	few	TRBJ1-4	16
TGTGCCAGCAGCTTAGAAGACATTCGACACAATGAGCAGTTCTTC	CASSLEDIRHNEQFF	TRBV7-8	NA	NA	TRBJ2-1	15
TGTGCCAGCAGCTTAACAGGGGAAAACGAGCAGTACTTC	CASSLTGENEQYF	TRBV7-6	TRBD1	NA	TRBJ2-7	13
TGTGCCAGCAGCCCAAAGCGATTACCCTCCTACGAGCAGTACTTC	CASSPKRLPSYEQYF	TRBV7-8	NA	NA	TRBJ2-7	15
TGTGCCAGCAGTACCGGGACAGGGGACTACAATGAGCAGTTCTTC	CASSTGTGDYNEQFF	TRBV7-9	TRBD1	NA	TRBJ2-1	15
TGTGCCAGCAGTAAGGTGGGGGATCAGCCCCAGCATTTT	CASSKVGDQPQHF	TRBV6-6	NA	NA	TRBJ1-5	13
TGTGCCAGCAGCTTACCAATGGGGTACAACGAGCAGTACTTC	CASSLPMGYNEQYF	TRBV7-8	NA	NA	TRBJ2-7	14
TGCGCCAGCAGCCAAGACAGAAGCACAGATACGCAGTATTTT	CASSQDRSTDTQYF	TRBV4-1	NA	NA	TRBJ2-3	14
TGTGCCACCTCAGGGGGGGGGAACACTGAAGCTTTCTTT	CATSGGGNTEAFF	TRBV15	TRBD1	NA	TRBJ1-1	13
TGCAGCGTTGGGATAGTTGAGCAGTTCTTC	CSVGIVEQFF	TRBV29-1	NA	NA	TRBJ2-1	10
TGTGCCAGCATAGGGCGGGGAGAGCAGTTCTTC	CASIGRGEQFF	TRBV7-9	NA	NA	TRBJ2-1	11
TGCGCCAGCAGCCAAGTAGCGGCCTACAATGAGCAGTTCTTC	CASSQVAAYNEQFF	TRBV4-3	NA	NA	TRBJ2-1	14
TGCGCCAGCAGCCAAGATTGGAGGGGGGAGCAGTACTTC	CASSQDWRGEQYF	TRBV4-3	NA	NA	TRBJ2-7	13
TGCAGCGCCTTTACCGGATACTCCTACGAGCAGTACTTC	CSAFTGYSYEQYF	TRBV29-1	NA	NA	TRBJ2-7	13